This TCR beta chain was recovered during a study of untreated major depressive disorder. On this clone: What it binds is unknown.

Regarding the study as a whole: Compared with controls, depressed patients showed more TRBV05-01 (Vbeta 5.1) usage in CD4+ T cells.

Germline CDR1 LNHDA, CDR2 SQIVND (reference sequence). The ends were cut back, 5 bases at V and 3 bases at J, with 17 bases in the middle. This CDR3 region has 15 residues. Major depressive disorder by DSM-IV, Hamilton depression score of at least 18. Patients were free of psychiatric medication for at least 8 weeks. Repertoires were generated with immunoSEQ multiplex PCR, while TCRdb's copy carries only in-frame clones and drops some. The sample records 10,000 to 15,000 clones, just over 90% being singletons. What was sequenced was CD4+ T cells from PBMCs. The chain uses TRBV19 and TRBJ2-7; the D call may be TRBD1 or TRBD2 (6 bases each). The receptor was derived from a woman in her thirties with major depressive disorder. The CDR3 is CASSPRGDFYYEQYF. In nucleotides, the CDR3 is TGTGCCAGTAGTCCAAGGGGGGATTTTTACTACGAGCAGTACTTC. The full variable domain, with the rest looked up from reference TRBV19 and TRBJ2-7, is DGGITQSPKYLFRKEGQNVTLSCEQNLNHDAMYWYRQDPGQGLRLIYYSQIVNDFQKGDIAEGYSVSREKKESFPLTVTSAQKNPTAFYLCASSPRGDFYYEQYFGPGTRLTVT.